These 10 T cell receptor beta chains came from one sample sequenced in a study of blood T cells in healthy people across ages. With a J-beta primer mix and a sample-barcoded 5' primer, a second PCR ran about 7 to 11 cycles. TCRdb reprocessed the 5' RACE reads with MiXCR, giving one entry per CDR3 protein. The sample contains over a million distinct CDR3 sequences, around two fifths of which appear only once. The sample comprised blood. The source is a woman younger than 35 in good health.

The chain carries TRBV4-1 and TRBJ2-5, with unresolved D. Germline V gene lookup returns CDR1 MGHRA and CDR2 YSYEKL. V was shortened by 2 bases and J by 1 base, with 8 bases between the two germline ends. CDR3 length: 14 residues. CDR3 region: CASSQTTPQETQYF. The CDR3 nucleotides are TGCGCCAGCAGCCAAACGACACCCCAAGAGACCCAGTACTTC.

The gene calls are TRBV21-1 and TRBJ1-5; TRBD1, the table's D call, was not compared with the DNA. TRBV21-1 has pseudogene status. The CDR3 spans 16 residues. CDR3 coding DNA: TGTGCCAGCAGCAAAGCGATGCAGGGGACGAATCAGCCCCAGCATTTT. Translated: CASSKAMQGTNQPQHF.

J is TRBJ2-2 and V is TRBV4-2, with 7 bases matching TRBD1. This CDR3 comprises 14 residues. V dropped 2 bases and J dropped 10; count of bases not matched to a gene: 7. The germline V gene encodes CDR1 LGHNA and CDR2 YNFKEQ. This CDR3 is CASSQPRQGTELFF. Here the CDR3 DNA reads TGTGCCAGCAGCCAACCCCGACAGGGAACGGAGCTGTTTTTT.

The sample holds many counts of this clonotype. This chain uses TRBV20-1 with TRBJ2-3; TRBD1 matches at 7 bases. CDR1 and CDR2 from the germline V gene are DFQATT and SNEGSKA (reference sequence). V was pared by 3 bases and J by 1 base, with 13 bases of the junction left unmatched. The CDR3 extends over 17 amino acids. In DNA form, the CDR3 reads TGCAGTGCTAGGGCTACCGACAGGGATCGGGGCACAGATACGCAGTATTTT. Protein sequence: CSARATDRDRGTDTQYF.

The V gene is TRBV29-1, the J gene TRBJ2-7, with D perhaps assigned TRBD1 or TRBD2 (5 bases each). The CDR3 extends over 12 amino acids. Trimming removed 6 bases at V and 6 bases at J, with 15 bases between. Germline-derived CDR1 and CDR2 are SQVTM and ANQGSEA. In DNA, the CDR3 is TGCAGCGTGGGCGGGCAGGGCGGCGAGCAGTACTTC. It translates to CSVGGQGGEQYF.

This clonotype was observed a handful of times. J is TRBJ1-5 and V is TRBV7-9; tentatively, D is TRBD1 (6 bases). Germline CDR1 is SEHNR and CDR2 is FQNEAQ (reference sequence). CDR3 length equals 14 residues. Trimming took off 8 bases at V and 7 bases at J, with 18 bases between the two ends. Here the CDR3 reads CASGKAGERQPQHF. In DNA, the CDR3 is TGTGCCAGCGGGAAAGCAGGGGAAAGGCAGCCCCAGCATTTT.

V is TRBV5-6 and J is TRBJ2-7; TRBD1 matches at 7 bases. The junction had 9 bases not matched to a gene; V was cut back by 3 bases and J by 0 bases. This CDR3 comprises 16 residues. Germline-derived CDR1 and CDR2 are SGHDT and YYEEEE. CDR3: CASSWKRRDSSYEQYF. In DNA, the CDR3 is TGTGCCAGCAGCTGGAAACGTCGGGACAGCTCCTACGAGCAGTACTTC.

The V and J genes are TRBV20-1 and TRBJ2-1; 10 positions match TRBD2. The V gene's germline CDR1 is DFQATT and CDR2 SNEGSKA (reference sequence). V lost 5 bases to trimming and J lost 8 bases; unmatched junction nucleotides: 9. This CDR3 contains 14 residues. The CDR3 sequence: CSAAKREGCDEQFF. The CDR3 coding sequence is TGCAGTGCTGCAAAGCGGGAGGGCTGCGATGAGCAGTTCTTC.

The V and J genes are TRBV28 and TRBJ2-3; 7 bases fit TRBD2. Looked up from germline, CDR1 is MDHEN and CDR2 is SYDVKM. V lost 6 bases and J lost 6; bases outside the gene matches: 9. This CDR3 spans 14 amino acids. Here the CDR3 reads CASRRGGLRDTQYF. CDR3 sequence (DNA): TGTGCCAGCAGGCGCGGGGGTCTGAGGGATACGCAGTATTTT.

The chain is built from TRBV12-3 or TRBV12-4 and TRBJ2-1; no clear D gene. With 6 bases removed from V and 0 bases from J, the gap between germline ends came to 6 bases. This CDR3 contains 13 residues. The CDR3 DNA sequence: TGTGCCAGCAGATTCGCCTCCTACAATGAGCAGTTCTTC. This gives the protein CASRFASYNEQFF.